One sample yielded the 29 T cell receptor beta chains listed below, sequenced in a study of T cell responses to AZD1222 COVID-19 vaccine (TCRdb year 2021). Libraries were made using the immunoSEQ multiplex PCR assay. The immuneACCESS repertoire file appears here via TCRdb, limited to in-frame rearrangements. These files lack a portion of the clones; in checked studies, under half of the deficit traces to unresolved V genes, and the cause of the others is not known. Within this sample are 90,000 to 150,000 clones, with roughly 84% of them counted one time only. The ten largest clonotypes hold approximately 1.1% of the sample. The time point label on this specimen signifies: baseline before first vaccination. Sequenced material: peripheral blood, taken on day 0 of AZD1222 vaccination. All receptors derive from an adult in good health.

The chain uses TRBV5-4 and TRBJ2-2; TRBD1 is a possible D gene (6 bases). Germline assignment: CDR1 SGHNT and CDR2 YYREEE (reference sequence). This CDR3 comprises 14 residues. The V gene lost 5 bases and the J gene lost 5 bases, with 13 bases spanning the gap. In DNA, the CDR3 is TGTGCCAGCAGTCGACAGGTTGAGACCGGGGAGCTGTTTTTT. This encodes CASSRQVETGELFF.

This chain joins TRBV30 and TRBJ1-2, with D perhaps TRBD1 (5 bases). Trimming cost V 2 bases and J 4 bases, with 29 bases left between them. Per germline, CDR1 GTSNPN and CDR2 SVGIG (reference sequence). The CDR3 runs 19 residues. The CDR3 sequence: CAWSTTGNDWFSGGYGYTF. The CDR3 nucleotides are TGTGCCTGGAGTACGACGGGAAACGATTGGTTTTCCGGGGGCTATGGCTACACCTTC.

This clone appeared a single time. The chain links TRBV3-1 (or the pseudogene TRBV3-2) to TRBJ1-2; D is undetermined. Trimming removed 0 bases at V and 4 bases at J, with 15 bases between. Germline-derived CDR1 and CDR2 are LGHDT and YNNKEL (reference sequence). CDR3 length: 16 residues. The DNA of the CDR3 is TGTGCCAGCAGCCAAGATTCTCCGACTGGGGTCTATGGCTACACCTTC. Its protein is CASSQDSPTGVYGYTF.

The genes are TRBV6-5 and TRBJ2-7; 12 positions match TRBD1. The ends lost 2 bases at V and 9 bases at J; junction bases unmatched: 8. Germline V gives CDR1 MNHEY, CDR2 SVGAGI. The CDR3 totals 15 residues. The CDR3, as DNA: TGTGCCAGCAGTTACGGTGGGACAGGGGGCGAGGTGCAGTACTTC. Translated: CASSYGGTGGEVQYF.

This chain uses TRBV6-2 or TRBV6-3 with TRBJ1-5, with 8 positions matching TRBD1. The CDR3 covers 17 residues. V lost 4 bases to trimming and J lost 5 bases; unmatched junction nucleotides: 13. Germline CDR1 and CDR2: MNHEY and SVGEGT. Here the CDR3 DNA reads TGTGCCAGCAGTTCGGGACAGGAGTCTATTTTAGATCAGCCCCAGCATTTT. Protein product: CASSSGQESILDQPQHF.

The rearrangement joins TRBV19 to TRBJ2-1, with TRBD2 identical over 9 bases. In germline, CDR1 is LNHDA, CDR2 SQIVND (reference sequence). The CDR3 length is 15 residues. J lost 6 bases, V lost 9 bases, and 12 bases had no gene match. The CDR3 reads CASRLAALPFNEQFF. CDR3 coding DNA: TGTGCCAGCAGACTAGCGGCGTTACCGTTCAATGAGCAGTTCTTC.

V is TRBV18 and J is TRBJ1-6; D ambiguous. Germline V gene sequence: CDR1 KGHSH, CDR2 LQKENI. Trimming removed 3 bases at V and 7 bases at J, with 19 bases between. This CDR3 has 17 amino acids. CDR3 bases: TGTGCCAGCTCACCCAAGGTGGGGTCAGCGGGGAATTCACCCCTCCACTTT. Amino acids: CASSPKVGSAGNSPLHF.

The chain employs TRBV5-4 and TRBJ1-2, with D perhaps matching TRBD1 (5 bases). CDR1 is SGHNT and CDR2 is YYREEE in the germline V gene (reference sequence). The CDR3 extends over 14 amino acids. Deletions cut 0 bases from V and 4 bases from J, with 10 bases between. The CDR3 bases are TGTGCCAGCAGCTTGGATCAGGGAGCCTATGGCTACACCTTC. It translates to CASSLDQGAYGYTF.

V gene TRBV27 combines with J gene TRBJ2-2, with D hard to call. V gave up 4 bases and J gave up 1 base, with 1 base separating them. The CDR3 is made up of 12 amino acids. CDR1 and CDR2 from the germline V gene are MNHEY and SMNVEV (reference sequence). CDR3 nucleotide sequence: TGTGCCAGCAGTTGGAACACCGGGGAGCTGTTTTTT. Translation: CASSWNTGELFF.

The V and J genes are TRBV5-8 and TRBJ1-5; D may be TRBD1 (6 bases). The CDR3 extends over 16 amino acids. V gave up 2 bases and J gave up 5 bases, with 17 bases separating them. Germline V gives CDR1 SGHTS, CDR2 YDEGEE. The CDR3 sequence: CASSFGIGGGYQPQHF. Written as DNA, the CDR3 is TGTGCCAGCAGCTTTGGTATAGGGGGGGGGTATCAGCCCCAGCATTTT. Using reference TRBV5-8 and TRBJ1-5 for the parts outside the CDR3, the full variable domain is EAGVTQSPTHLIKTRGQQATLRCSPISGHTSVYWYQQALGLGLQFLLWYDEGEERNRGNFPPRFSGRQFPNYSSELNVNALELEDSALYLCASSFGIGGGYQPQHFGDGTRLSIL.

V is TRBV9 and J is TRBJ2-6, with 10 bases matching TRBD1. Germline values: CDR1 SGDLS, CDR2 YYNGEE. The CDR3 runs to 19 residues. Trimming removed 0 bases from V and 0 bases from J; junction bases left unmatched: 6. CDR3 DNA sequence: TGTGCCAGCAGCGTAGAGAAAGGACAGGGGGTCTCTGGGGCCAACGTCCTGACTTTC. Residues: CASSVEKGQGVSGANVLTF.

The CDR3 sequence: CASSGVSGLWGLVSYEQYF. The CDR3 DNA follows: TGTGCCAGTAGTGGAGTTTCTGGCCTTTGGGGGCTCGTCTCCTACGAGCAGTACTTC. The rearrangement links TRBV19 to TRBJ2-7, with D perhaps TRBD1 (6 bases). The CDR3 spans 19 residues. The germline V gene encodes CDR1 LNHDA and CDR2 SQIVND (reference sequence). V was shortened by 5 bases and J by 0 bases, with 26 bases between the two germline ends.

The rearrangement links TRBV6-2 or TRBV6-3 to TRBJ2-7, with D possibly being TRBD1 (5 bases). Trimming took off 0 bases at V and 7 bases at J, with 13 bases between the two ends. Germline V gene lookup returns CDR1 MNHEY and CDR2 SVGEGT. The CDR3 runs to 14 residues. CDR3 amino acids: CASSYSGDVGEQYF. In DNA form, the CDR3 reads TGTGCCAGCAGTTACTCAGGGGATGTGGGGGAGCAGTACTTC.

CDR3: CASSLVGLGAHYSNQPQHF. CDR3 nucleotides: TGTGCCAGCAGCTTAGTGGGGCTGGGGGCACATTATAGCAATCAGCCCCAGCATTTT. The V gene is TRBV11-2, the J gene TRBJ1-5; tentative D call: TRBD1 (6 bases). The germline CDR1 and CDR2 sequences are SGHAT and FQNNGV. V was clipped by 1 base and J by 0 bases, with 19 bases between them. The CDR3 is 19 residues long.

CDR3 loop: CATEGADYGYTF. In DNA, the CDR3 is TGTGCCACCGAGGGGGCTGACTATGGCTACACCTTC. The chain carries TRBV5-4 and TRBJ1-2; 7 bases are shared with TRBD1. The CDR3 length is 12 residues. The germline V gene encodes CDR1 SGHNT and CDR2 YYREEE (reference sequence). J was trimmed by 3 bases and V by 9 bases; bases with no gene match: 5.

This chain joins TRBV2 and TRBJ1-5, with D possibly matching TRBD1 (5 bases). V was cut by 6 bases and J by 1 base, with 10 bases left in between. The CDR3 extends over 14 amino acids. The germline gives CDR1 SNHLY, CDR2 FYNNEI. The CDR3, as DNA: TGTGCCAGCAGGGGGGGGTTAAGCAATCAGCCCCAGCATTTT. It encodes CASRGGLSNQPQHF.

The chain couples TRBV29-1 to TRBJ1-2; 7 bases fit TRBD1. The CDR3 runs to 13 residues. Germline CDR1 is SQVTM and CDR2 is ANQGSEA. J lost 2 bases, V lost 5 bases, and 5 bases had no gene match. The CDR3 loop reads CSVPGQDNYGYTF. CDR3 nucleotides: TGCAGCGTTCCCGGACAGGACAACTATGGCTACACCTTC.

The chain links TRBV19 to TRBJ1-4; a weak D match, TRBD1 (6 bases). The germline CDR1 and CDR2 sequences are LNHDA and SQIVND (reference sequence). Trimming took off 7 bases at V and 4 bases at J, with 16 bases between the two ends. The CDR3 extends over 15 amino acids. Here the CDR3 reads CASKSGGASNEKLFF. CDR3 nucleotide sequence: TGTGCCAGTAAAAGTGGGGGGGCGAGTAATGAAAAACTGTTTTTT.

The rearrangement links TRBV9 to TRBJ2-7; 8 positions match TRBD1. CDR1 and CDR2 (germline): SGDLS, YYNGEE. J gave up 5 bases and V 2 bases, and 6 bases lay outside the gene matches. The CDR3 is 14 residues long. This CDR3 is CASSVGTGIHEQYF. CDR3 sequence (DNA): TGTGCCAGCAGCGTCGGGACAGGTATCCACGAGCAGTACTTC.

The V call is TRBV5-1, the J call TRBJ2-5; no clear D. CDR3 size: 12 residues. The V and J ends lost 5 bases and 5 bases respectively, with 10 bases between them. Germline loops: CDR1 SGHRS, CDR2 YFSETQ. The CDR3 bases are TGCGCCAGCAGTGTCGGACGGGAGACCCAGTACTTC. It yields the protein CASSVGRETQYF. The full variable domain, with the rest looked up from reference TRBV5-1 and TRBJ2-5, is KAGVTQTPRYLIKTRGQQVTLSCSPISGHRSVSWYQQTPGQGLQFLFEYFSETQRNKGNFPGRFSGRQFSNSRSEMNVSTLELGDSALYLCASSVGRETQYFGPGTRLLVL.

The genes are TRBV5-8 and TRBJ2-7, with TRBD1 identical over 8 bases. This CDR3 is built from 16 residues. The germline gives CDR1 SGHTS, CDR2 YDEGEE. J lost 4 bases, V lost 5 bases, and 14 bases had no gene match. The CDR3 DNA reads TGTGCCAGCAGGTCTACAAAGCAGGGGGCGCGTTACGAGCAGTACTTC. Translation gives CASRSTKQGARYEQYF.

The rearrangement uses TRBV6-4 and TRBJ1-6; D unresolved. V lost 6 bases and J 10 bases, leaving 19 bases between the germline ends. This CDR3 is 15 amino acids long. The germline gives CDR1 MRHNA, CDR2 SNTAGT. CDR3 residues: CASSEQTGRGSPLHF. The DNA of the CDR3 is TGTGCCAGCAGCGAACAGACGGGAAGAGGCTCACCCCTCCACTTT.

The rearrangement uses TRBV10-3 and TRBJ1-1; D might be TRBD1 (5 bases). Germline CDR1 reads ENHRY; CDR2 reads SYGVKD. Trimming took off 10 bases at V and 0 bases at J, with 21 bases between the two ends. The CDR3 consists of 16 residues. CDR3 sequence reads: CATKATGESMNTEAFF. The CDR3 DNA is TGTGCCACCAAAGCCACAGGAGAATCCATGAACACTGAAGCTTTCTTT.

The V call is TRBV14, the J call TRBJ2-3; 10 positions match TRBD2. The germline V gene has CDR1 SGHDN and CDR2 FVKESK. The ends lost 1 base at V and 5 bases at J; junction bases unmatched: 3. The CDR3 contains 15 residues. As DNA, the CDR3 is TGTGCCAGCAGCCAAGTGCTAGCGGGGGAAGATACGCAGTATTTT. Translated: CASSQVLAGEDTQYF. Combining the CDR3 with reference TRBV14 and TRBJ2-3 gives the whole variable domain EAGVTQFPSHSVIEKGQTVTLRCDPISGHDNLYWYRRVMGKEIKFLLHFVKESKQDESGMPNNRFLAERTGGTYSTLKVQPAELEDSGVYFCASSQVLAGEDTQYFGPGTRLTVL.

This chain links TRBV19 with TRBJ1-2, with 8 positions matching TRBD1. The germline V gene has CDR1 LNHDA and CDR2 SQIVND (reference sequence). This CDR3 contains 12 residues. Trimming took 10 bases from V and 8 from J; bases not matched to a gene: 9. The CDR3 DNA follows: TGTGCCACACGACAGGGGATCGGGGGCTACACCTTC. As protein: CATRQGIGGYTF. Using reference TRBV19 and TRBJ1-2 for the parts outside the CDR3, the full variable domain is DGGITQSPKYLFRKEGQNVTLSCEQNLNHDAMYWYRQDPGQGLRLIYYSQIVNDFQKGDIAEGYSVSREKKESFPLTVTSAQKNPTAFYLCATRQGIGGYTFGSGTRLTVV.

The chain couples TRBV27 to TRBJ1-5, with D unresolved. The CDR3 totals 18 residues. Germline lookup yields CDR1 MNHEY and CDR2 SMNVEV (reference sequence). Trimming cost V 6 bases and J 0 bases, with 21 bases left between them. CDR3 protein: CASSPFGLPTYSNQPQHF. In nucleotides, the CDR3 is TGTGCCAGCAGCCCGTTCGGCCTCCCTACGTATAGCAATCAGCCCCAGCATTTT.

The V call is TRBV7-6, the J call TRBJ1-2; unclear D gene. Germline CDR1 is SGHVS and CDR2 is FNYEAQ. The CDR3 loop spans 16 amino acids. V lost 4 bases and J lost 2, with 17 bases in between. The CDR3: CASSSYQARLNYGYTF. The CDR3, as DNA: TGTGCCAGCAGCTCATATCAAGCTCGATTAAACTATGGCTACACCTTC.

The V and J genes are TRBV27 and TRBJ1-1, with D possibly matching TRBD1 (5 bases). Germline loops: CDR1 MNHEY, CDR2 SMNVEV (reference sequence). The CDR3 spans 14 residues. The V and J ends lost 6 bases and 5 bases respectively, with 16 bases between them. This chain's CDR3 is CASRLGGGRTEAFF. The CDR3, as DNA: TGTGCCAGCAGGCTCGGGGGGGGGAGGACTGAAGCTTTCTTT.

The V call is TRBV5-1, the J call TRBJ2-1, with 7 bases fitting TRBD1. CDR1 SGHRS and CDR2 YFSETQ come from the germline V gene. J was trimmed by 0 bases and V by 3 bases; bases with no gene match: 6. CDR3 size: 16 residues. DNA of the CDR3: TGCGCCAGCAGCTCTAGAGAGGGGGCCTCCTACAATGAGCAGTTCTTC. It is translated as CASSSREGASYNEQFF.